This passage covers 32 T cell receptor beta chains from one sample sequenced in a study of cytomegalovirus exposure and HLA in healthy donors (dated by TCRdb to the late 2010s). The library was built by means of the immunoSEQ multiplex PCR assay. The multiplex PCR relied on a mix of 60 forward primers for TCR Vbeta segments and 13 reverse primers for TCR Jbeta segments. TCRdb limited this immuneACCESS table to in-frame rearrangements with V and J called. A share of clones is missing; checked studies link under half to unresolved V genes, and the rest is unexplained. The sample table gives 140,000 to 150,000 clones. The ten top clones hold 0.85% to 1% of the sample. The sequencing input was PBMCs. These receptors were obtained from a male donor in good health and CMV-seronegative.

The chain couples TRBV6-5 to TRBJ1-6; D is uncertain. From germline, CDR1 is MNHEY and CDR2 SVGAGI. CDR3 size: 12 residues. V was cut by 11 bases and J by 7 bases, with 12 bases left in between. CDR3 loop: CAAKGGNSPLHF. The CDR3 DNA follows: TGTGCCGCAAAAGGCGGGAATTCACCCCTCCACTTT.

The chain carries TRBV14 and TRBJ1-1, with a weak D call TRBD1 (6 bases). Germline CDR1 and CDR2: SGHDN and FVKESK. V lost 1 base, J lost 0 bases, and 9 bases lay in between. CDR3 length equals 15 residues. The CDR3: CASSQAPGVNTEAFF. The CDR3 nucleotides read TGTGCCAGCAGCCAAGCCCCAGGGGTGAACACTGAAGCTTTCTTT.

The V gene is TRBV6-5, the J gene TRBJ2-2; possibly TRBD1 for D (6 bases). Germline V gives CDR1 MNHEY, CDR2 SVGAGI. V was trimmed by 6 bases and J by 6 bases, leaving 11 bases between them. This CDR3 is 13 amino acids long. CDR3 loop: CASSKTGSGELFF. CDR3 nucleotide sequence: TGTGCCAGCAGCAAAACAGGGTCCGGGGAGCTGTTTTTT.

This chain connects TRBV7-8 to TRBJ1-2, with 8 positions matching TRBD1. With V trimmed by 5 bases and J by 2 bases, 7 bases remained unmatched. Germline V gene lookup returns CDR1 SGHVS and CDR2 FQNEAQ. The CDR3 contains 15 residues. CDR3 sequence reads: CASSLRGLKNYGYTF. In nucleotides, the CDR3 is TGTGCCAGCAGCCTCAGGGGGCTAAAGAACTATGGCTACACCTTC.

Comments on this clone: The same CDR3 arises from other DNA sequences in this sample as well. V and J are TRBV6-5 and TRBJ1-1; TRBD1 agrees at 7 bases. The J segment lost 4 bases and the V segment lost 0 bases, leaving 2 bases of the junction unmatched. In germline, CDR1 is MNHEY, CDR2 SVGAGI. This CDR3 is 14 amino acids long. DNA of the CDR3: TGTGCCAGCAGTTACTCGTCAGGGGGCACTGAAGCTTTCTTT. This sequence encodes CASSYSSGGTEAFF.

The J gene is TRBJ2-5, the V gene TRBV6-6; tentatively, D is TRBD1 (6 bases). This CDR3 has 14 amino acids. Germline V gene lookup returns CDR1 MNHNY and CDR2 SVGAGI (reference sequence). The V and J ends lost 4 bases and 2 bases respectively, with 11 bases between them. The chain's CDR3 is CASSWRRGQETQYF. The CDR3 nucleotides are TGTGCCAGCAGTTGGCGAAGGGGGCAAGAGACCCAGTACTTC.

The V gene is TRBV18, the J gene TRBJ2-3; the match to TRBD2 covers 7 bases. The CDR3 spans 16 residues. V dropped 2 bases and J dropped 0; count of bases not matched to a gene: 5. Germline-derived CDR1 and CDR2 are KGHSH and LQKENI. Here the CDR3 reads CASSPTLAASTDTQYF. As DNA, the CDR3 is TGTGCCAGCTCACCAACTCTAGCGGCGAGCACAGATACGCAGTATTTT.

The gene calls are TRBV4-3 and TRBJ2-1; D possibly corresponds to TRBD2 (6 bases). Trimming removed 0 bases from V and 15 bases from J, with 15 bases in between. Germline CDR1 LGHNA, CDR2 YSLEER. CDR3 length: 13 residues. The CDR3 region is CASSQDPGRGRFF. The CDR3, as DNA: TGCGCCAGCAGCCAAGACCCCGGGCGGGGTCGGTTCTTC.

V is TRBV19 and J is TRBJ2-5; 8 bases align to TRBD2. V lost 9 bases to trimming and J lost 0 bases; unmatched junction nucleotides: 9. The CDR3 is made up of 15 amino acids. CDR1 and CDR2 from the germline V gene are LNHDA and SQIVND (reference sequence). The CDR3 spells CASSRGALYQETQYF. CDR3 DNA sequence: TGTGCCAGCTCGCGGGGGGCCCTGTACCAAGAGACCCAGTACTTC.

The chain carries TRBV10-3 and TRBJ2-1; TRBD2 aligns across 7 bases. There are 16 residues in the CDR3. V was clipped by 8 bases and J by 8 bases; unmatched bases: 18. Germline V gene data show CDR1 as ENHRY and CDR2 as SYGVKD. The CDR3 protein is CAIGPRREPNHDEQFF. CDR3 nucleotides: TGTGCCATCGGCCCTCGGCGGGAGCCCAATCACGATGAGCAGTTCTTC.

The rearrangement joins TRBV15 to TRBJ2-7; weak D call: TRBD1 (6 bases). The CDR3 sequence is 13 residues long. In germline, CDR1 is LNHNV, CDR2 YYDKDF (reference sequence). Trimming stripped 0 bases from V and 6 bases from J, with 9 bases between. CDR3 sequence: CATSRDSGVEQYF. For the CDR3, the DNA is TGTGCCACCAGCAGAGACTCAGGGGTCGAGCAGTACTTC.

The chain recombines TRBV19 with TRBJ2-7; no reliable D call. CDR3 length: 15 residues. Germline CDR1 is LNHDA and CDR2 is SQIVND (reference sequence). V lost 5 bases, J lost 2 bases, and 16 bases lay in between. CDR3 protein: CASSLLPGSTYEQYF. CDR3 sequence (DNA): TGTGCCAGTAGTCTTCTACCGGGTTCTACCTACGAGCAGTACTTC.

This chain connects TRBV5-1 to TRBJ2-7; 10 bases fit TRBD1. There are 17 residues in the CDR3. Per germline, CDR1 SGHRS and CDR2 YFSETQ. Germline trimming cut 0 bases from V and 3 bases from J; bases unmatched to any gene: 9. CDR3 residues: CASSLGDRGYIDYEQYF. DNA of the CDR3: TGCGCCAGCAGCTTGGGGGACAGGGGCTACATCGACTACGAGCAGTACTTC.

The genes are TRBV4-2 and TRBJ2-1, with 8 bases that match TRBD2. This CDR3 contains 19 residues. Trimming removed 2 bases from V and 0 bases from J; junction bases left unmatched: 12. Germline V gene data show CDR1 as LGHNA and CDR2 as YNFKEQ. CDR3 nucleotides: TGTGCCAGCAGCCAAAGGTTAGGTGCGGGGGGCTACTCCTACAATGAGCAGTTCTTC. Its protein product is CASSQRLGAGGYSYNEQFF.

As to this clone: Other DNA sequences in this specimen translate into the identical CDR3. The chain is built from TRBV5-1 and TRBJ1-1; D remains ambiguous. Germline V gene lookup returns CDR1 SGHRS and CDR2 YFSETQ. The CDR3 covers 14 residues. V was pared by 0 bases and J by 1 base, with 7 bases between. Here the CDR3 DNA reads TGCGCCAGCAGCTTGGCAACCGGGAACACTGAAGCTTTCTTT. Translated, it gives CASSLATGNTEAFF.

J is TRBJ2-7 and V is TRBV29-1; perhaps TRBD2 as D (5 bases). Germline CDR1 is SQVTM and CDR2 is ANQGSEA. The CDR3 has 10 residues. Trimming shortened V by 7 bases and J by 6 bases, and 10 bases separated the two germline ends. The CDR3 loop reads CSAMEAEQYF. DNA of the CDR3: TGCAGCGCCATGGAGGCCGAGCAGTACTTC.

The chain couples TRBV9 to TRBJ1-1; TRBD1 agrees at 12 bases. With V trimmed by 0 bases and J by 8 bases, 8 bases remained unmatched. The germline CDR1 and CDR2 sequences are SGDLS and YYNGEE. The CDR3 is 16 amino acids. CDR3 DNA sequence: TGTGCCAGCAGCGTAGAACCAGGGACAGGGGGCCTAGAAGCTTTCTTT. This translates into CASSVEPGTGGLEAFF.

The chain is built from TRBV28 and TRBJ2-1; D perhaps matches TRBD2 (6 bases). The CDR3 has 18 residues. Germline CDR1 and CDR2: MDHEN and SYDVKM. V lost 1 base to trimming and J lost 1 base, with 17 bases between them. The CDR3 nucleotides read TGTGCCAGCAGTTTATACCTCCCGGGTAGCGGATCCTACAATGAGCAGTTCTTC. This sequence encodes CASSLYLPGSGSYNEQFF.

V is TRBV6-5 and J is TRBJ2-7; 9 bases agree with TRBD2. The CDR3 spans 12 residues. Germline V lookup: CDR1 MNHEY, CDR2 SVGAGI. V was clipped by 8 bases and J by 9 bases; unmatched bases: 8. Here the CDR3 DNA reads TGTGCCAGCGGGACTAGCTCAAGGGGGCAGTACTTC. Its protein is CASGTSSRGQYF.

The rearrangement uses TRBV7-2 and TRBJ1-4; 8 bases align to TRBD1. Germline-derived CDR1 and CDR2 are SGHTA and FQGNSA. The CDR3 extends over 15 amino acids. J lost 5 bases, V lost 3 bases, and 5 bases had no gene match. The CDR3 reads CASSFRGQENEKLFF. The DNA for the CDR3 is TGTGCCAGCAGCTTTAGGGGACAGGAAAATGAAAAACTGTTTTTT.

V is TRBV30 and J is TRBJ1-2, with D unclear. Trimming left V 3 bases short and J 2 bases short, with 7 bases between. This CDR3 has 12 residues. Germline CDR1 and CDR2: GTSNPN and SVGIG (reference sequence). Written as DNA, the CDR3 is TGTGCCTGGAGCACGGGGAACTATGGCTACACCTTC. Amino acid sequence: CAWSTGNYGYTF.

This chain links TRBV19 with TRBJ1-4; D may be TRBD1 (6 bases). The V end lost 3 bases, the J end lost 6 bases, and 8 bases lay between the germline ends. Germline V CDR1 and CDR2: LNHDA, SQIVND (reference sequence). This CDR3 comprises 13 residues. This chain's CDR3 is CASSIEGDEKLFF. CDR3 DNA: TGTGCCAGTAGTATCGAGGGGGATGAAAAACTGTTTTTT.

The chain links TRBV5-1 to TRBJ1-1, with 8 bases lining up with TRBD1. After removal of 0 bases from V and 4 bases from J, the junction contained 5 bases not matched to a gene. Germline lookup yields CDR1 SGHRS and CDR2 YFSETQ. The CDR3 loop spans 15 amino acids. This CDR3 is CASSLEGQEFTEAFF. DNA of the CDR3: TGCGCCAGCAGCTTGGAGGGACAGGAGTTCACTGAAGCTTTCTTT.

V and J are TRBV7-6 and TRBJ2-2, with D maybe TRBD2 (5 bases). The CDR3 contains 14 residues. Trimming left V 2 bases short and J 1 base short, with 5 bases between. Germline assignment: CDR1 SGHVS and CDR2 FNYEAQ. The CDR3 protein is CASSLSGNTGELFF. The DNA for the CDR3 is TGTGCCAGCAGCTTAAGCGGGAACACCGGGGAGCTGTTTTTT.

The genes are TRBV7-2 and TRBJ1-2, with no clear D. The V end lost 5 bases, the J end lost 8 bases, and 9 bases lay between the germline ends. This CDR3 comprises 11 residues. Germline-derived CDR1 and CDR2 are SGHTA and FQGNSA. CDR3 protein: CASSQSGGYTF. In nucleotides, the CDR3 is TGTGCCAGCAGCCAATCGGGGGGCTACACCTTC. Supplemented by reference TRBV7-2 and TRBJ1-2, the full variable domain reads GAGVSQSPSNKVTEKGKDVELRCDPISGHTALYWYRQSLGQGLEFLIYFQGNSAPDKSGLPSDRFSAERTGGSVSTLTIQRTQQEDSAVYLCASSQSGGYTFGSGTRLTVV.

The CDR3 is CAWTLPGQGSYEQYF. The DNA of the CDR3 is TGTGCCTGGACACTTCCGGGACAGGGGTCATACGAGCAGTACTTC. The gene calls are TRBV30 and TRBJ2-7, with 10 bases that match TRBD1. CDR3 length: 15 amino acids. The trim removed 4 bases at V and 4 bases at J, leaving 10 bases unmatched. Germline values: CDR1 GTSNPN, CDR2 SVGIG (reference sequence).

The chain couples TRBV6-5 to TRBJ2-7; D is unresolved. The V end lost 5 bases, the J end lost 2 bases, and 10 bases lay between the germline ends. The germline gives CDR1 MNHEY, CDR2 SVGAGI. This CDR3 is 13 amino acids long. This chain's CDR3 is CASSSKLAYEQYF. CDR3 bases: TGTGCCAGCAGTAGTAAGCTGGCCTACGAGCAGTACTTC.

This chain links TRBV6-5 with TRBJ1-2; 8 bases agree with TRBD1. This CDR3 is built from 15 residues. Looked up from germline, CDR1 is MNHEY and CDR2 is SVGAGI. The trim removed 7 bases at V and 5 bases at J, leaving 12 bases unmatched. The CDR3 DNA sequence: TGTGCCAGCACCCGAGGACAGGGACTTCGATATGGCTACACCTTC. It codes for CASTRGQGLRYGYTF.

V usage is TRBV19 and J usage is TRBJ2-7; D remains unclear. Trimming removed 5 bases from V and 0 bases from J, with 20 bases in between. The germline V gene encodes CDR1 LNHDA and CDR2 SQIVND (reference sequence). This CDR3 comprises 17 residues. The chain's CDR3 is CASSHRPAHFSSYEQYF. CDR3 DNA: TGTGCCAGTAGTCACAGACCTGCCCACTTTAGCTCCTACGAGCAGTACTTC.

This rearrangement joins TRBV5-1 to TRBJ1-4; TRBD1 matches at 7 bases. The germline CDR1 and CDR2 sequences are SGHRS and YFSETQ. Trimming cost V 0 bases and J 7 bases; bases outside gene matches: 3. The CDR3 has 14 residues. This CDR3 is CASSLVGGGEKLFF. As DNA, the CDR3 is TGCGCCAGCAGCTTGGTAGGGGGCGGTGAAAAACTGTTTTTT.

This chain joins TRBV4-2 and TRBJ2-7, with 8 nucleotides matching TRBD1. V lost 0 bases to trimming and J lost 2 bases; unmatched junction nucleotides: 6. Germline values: CDR1 LGHNA, CDR2 YNFKEQ. There are 16 residues in the CDR3. CDR3 region: CASSQENRGYTYEQYF. For the CDR3, the DNA is TGTGCCAGCAGCCAAGAGAACAGGGGGTATACCTACGAGCAGTACTTC.

V and J are TRBV10-3 and TRBJ2-7; D is perhaps TRBD2 (5 bases). Germline CDR1 and CDR2: ENHRY and SYGVKD. The length of the CDR3 is 14 residues. Trimming removed 8 bases from V and 0 bases from J, with 14 bases in between. This chain's CDR3 is CAIGLEGSSYEQYF. As DNA, the CDR3 is TGTGCCATCGGTCTTGAAGGGAGCTCCTACGAGCAGTACTTC.